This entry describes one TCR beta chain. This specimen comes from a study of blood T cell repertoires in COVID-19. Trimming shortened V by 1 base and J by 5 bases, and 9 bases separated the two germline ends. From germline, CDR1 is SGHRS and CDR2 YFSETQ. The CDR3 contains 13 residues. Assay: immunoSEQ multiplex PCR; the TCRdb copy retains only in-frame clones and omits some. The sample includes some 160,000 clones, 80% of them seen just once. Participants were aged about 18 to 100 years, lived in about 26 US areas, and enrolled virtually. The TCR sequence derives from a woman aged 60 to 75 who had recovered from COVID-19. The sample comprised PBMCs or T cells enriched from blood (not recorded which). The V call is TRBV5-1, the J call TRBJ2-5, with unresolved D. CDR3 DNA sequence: TGCGCCAGCAGCTTGAACTATCCGGAGACCCAGTACTTC. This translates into CASSLNYPETQYF.